The next 8 T cell receptor beta chains were all read from a single sample in a study of post-analysis software for immune sequencing data. Broader study findings: Four or five TRBV segments occurring more often in patients than controls included TRBV5-6, TRBV5-1 and TRBV20-1.

Unique molecular identifiers had been added to the TCR beta cDNA libraries. TCRdb re-called the PCR reads through MiXCR, storing one row per CDR3 protein. The sample lists a few hundred thousand distinct CDR3 sequences, around 31% occurring once. These receptors lack a known antigen. Sequences were obtained from blood. All receptors derive from a girl aged 2-17 years with multiple sclerosis.

The chain combines TRBV18 with TRBJ2-7; a possible D gene is TRBD2 (5 bases). Trimming took 3 bases from V and 4 from J, leaving 10 bases between them. Germline V gene lookup returns CDR1 KGHSH and CDR2 LQKENI. The CDR3 extends over 13 amino acids. CDR3 nucleotide sequence: TGTGCCAGCTCACCGGGAGTGCGTTACGAGCAGTACTTC. As protein: CASSPGVRYEQYF. Variable domain in full (rest from reference TRBV18 and TRBJ2-7): NAGVMQNPRHLVRRRGQEARLRCSPMKGHSHVYWYRQLPEEGLKFMVYLQKENIIDESGMPKERFSAEFPKEGPSILRIQQVVRGDSAAYFCASSPGVRYEQYFGPGTRLTVT.

This clonotype was seen a handful of times. The chain couples TRBV6-5 to TRBJ2-5, with a possible D match to TRBD2 (5 bases). The J call may not be correct, given that the DNA end is closer to TRBJ2-7. Germline lookup yields CDR1 MNHEY and CDR2 SVGAGI. The CDR3 runs to 13 residues. DNA for the CDR3: TGTGCCAGCAGCCGGCGGGTATTTGGCGAGCAGTACTTC. Translation gives CASSRRVFGEQYF.

This clonotype was observed a few times. This chain links TRBV6-5 with TRBJ2-7; 10 bases line up with TRBD1. The CDR3 totals 15 residues. CDR1 is MNHEY, CDR2 SVGAGI, per germline. The V gene end was trimmed by 5 bases and the J gene end by 2 bases; junction bases not matched to a gene: 6. In DNA, the CDR3 is TGTGCCAGCAGTGACAGGGGGCCTAACCCCTACGAGCAGTACTTC. Its translation: CASSDRGPNPYEQYF.

This clonotype was recorded at least ten times. The J gene is TRBJ2-7, the V gene TRBV2, with a tentative D call TRBD1 (6 bases). This CDR3 has 13 residues. Germline V CDR1 and CDR2: SNHLY, FYNNEI. V lost 8 bases and J lost 1, with 12 bases in between. CDR3 region: CASSTGISYEQYF. In nucleotides, the CDR3 is TGTGCCAGCTCTACAGGGATATCCTACGAGCAGTACTTC.

This clonotype was seen a handful of times. The V gene is TRBV2, the J gene TRBJ2-5, with D uncertain. The CDR3 is 13 amino acids. The V and J ends lost 4 bases and 5 bases respectively, with 11 bases between them. In germline, CDR1 is SNHLY, CDR2 FYNNEI. The CDR3 nucleotides are TGTGCCAGCAGTGTCGGATCAGTGGAGACCCAGTACTTC. Its protein is CASSVGSVETQYF.

This clonotype has only a few counts. The chain couples TRBV9 to TRBJ2-2; 7 bases fit TRBD2. Trimming at V came to 1 base and at J to 6 bases, leaving 6 bases not matched to a gene. CDR3 length: 15 amino acids. CDR1 and CDR2 from the germline V gene are SGDLS and YYNGEE. This chain's CDR3 is CASSVRSSGPGELFF. In nucleotides, the CDR3 is TGTGCCAGCAGCGTACGCTCTAGCGGACCCGGGGAGCTGTTTTTT.

The chain carries TRBV3-1 and TRBJ2-6; 9 nucleotides align to TRBD1. V lost 4 bases to trimming and J lost 2 bases; unmatched junction nucleotides: 3. The CDR3 runs to 16 residues. CDR1 and CDR2 (germline): LGHDT, YNNKEL (reference sequence). The DNA for the CDR3 is TGTGCCAGCAGCCGCCGGGACAGGGCTGGGGCCAACGTCCTGACTTTC. Translating it yields CASSRRDRAGANVLTF.

The V gene is TRBV5-6, the J gene TRBJ1-2; D perhaps matches TRBD1 (6 bases). Deletions cut 0 bases from V and 2 bases from J, with 11 bases between. This CDR3 is 15 amino acids long. From germline, CDR1 is SGHDT and CDR2 YYEEEE. Here the CDR3 reads CASSLASGANYGYTF. The CDR3 DNA reads TGTGCCAGCAGCTTGGCCTCGGGGGCGAACTATGGCTACACCTTC.